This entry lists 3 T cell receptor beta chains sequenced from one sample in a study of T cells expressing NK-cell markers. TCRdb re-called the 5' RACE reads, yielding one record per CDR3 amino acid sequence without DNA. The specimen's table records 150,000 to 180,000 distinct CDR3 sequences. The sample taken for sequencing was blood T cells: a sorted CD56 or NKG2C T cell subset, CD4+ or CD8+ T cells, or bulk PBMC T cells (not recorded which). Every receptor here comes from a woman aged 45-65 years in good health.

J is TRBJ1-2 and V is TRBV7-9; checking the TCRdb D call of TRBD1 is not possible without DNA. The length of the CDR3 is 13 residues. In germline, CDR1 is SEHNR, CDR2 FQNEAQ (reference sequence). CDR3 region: CASEGASNYGYTF.

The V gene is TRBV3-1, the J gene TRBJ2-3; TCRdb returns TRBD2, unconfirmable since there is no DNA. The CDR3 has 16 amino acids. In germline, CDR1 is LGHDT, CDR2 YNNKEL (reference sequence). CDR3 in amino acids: CASSPLAGGSTDTQYF.

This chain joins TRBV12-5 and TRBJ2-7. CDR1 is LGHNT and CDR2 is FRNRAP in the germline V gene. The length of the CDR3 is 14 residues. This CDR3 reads CASGLSANTYEQYF. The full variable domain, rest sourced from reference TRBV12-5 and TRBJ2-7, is DARVTQTPRHKVTEMGQEVTMRCQPILGHNTVFWYRQTMMQGLELLAYFRNRAPLDDSGMPKDRFSAEMPDATLATLKIQPSEPRDSAVYFCASGLSANTYEQYFGPGTRLTVT.